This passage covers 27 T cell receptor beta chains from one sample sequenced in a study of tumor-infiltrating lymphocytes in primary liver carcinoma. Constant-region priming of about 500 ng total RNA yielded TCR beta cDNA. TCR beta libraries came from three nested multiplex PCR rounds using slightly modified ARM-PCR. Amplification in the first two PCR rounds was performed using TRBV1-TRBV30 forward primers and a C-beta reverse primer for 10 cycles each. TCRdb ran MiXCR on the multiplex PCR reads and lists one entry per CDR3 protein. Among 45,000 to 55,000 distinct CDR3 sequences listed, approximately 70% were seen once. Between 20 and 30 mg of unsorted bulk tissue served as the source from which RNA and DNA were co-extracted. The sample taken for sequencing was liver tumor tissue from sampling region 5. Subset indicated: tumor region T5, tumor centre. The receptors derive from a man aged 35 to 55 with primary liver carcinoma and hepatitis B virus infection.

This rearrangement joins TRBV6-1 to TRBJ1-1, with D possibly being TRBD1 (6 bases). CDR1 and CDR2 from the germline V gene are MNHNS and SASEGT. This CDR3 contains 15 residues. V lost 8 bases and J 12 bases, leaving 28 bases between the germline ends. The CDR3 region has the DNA TGTGCCAGCGGGGGCTGGGGGATGGCGAACACTGTAACTTTCTTT. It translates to CASGGWGMANTVTFF.

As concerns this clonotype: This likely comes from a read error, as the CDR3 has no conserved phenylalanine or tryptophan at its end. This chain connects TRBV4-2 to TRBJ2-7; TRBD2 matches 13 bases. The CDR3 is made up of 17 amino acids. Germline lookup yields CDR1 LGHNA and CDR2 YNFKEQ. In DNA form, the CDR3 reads TGTGCCACTACTGGACTAGCGGGAGTTTATGAGTCCTACGGGCAGTACCTC. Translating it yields CATTGLAGVYESYGQYL.

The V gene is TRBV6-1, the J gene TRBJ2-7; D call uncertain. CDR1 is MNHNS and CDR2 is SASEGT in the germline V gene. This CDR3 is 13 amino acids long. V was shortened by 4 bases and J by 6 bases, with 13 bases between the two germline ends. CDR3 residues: CASSVEPSGEQYF. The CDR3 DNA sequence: TGTGCCAGCAGTGTAGAGCCATCAGGCGAGCAGTACTTC.

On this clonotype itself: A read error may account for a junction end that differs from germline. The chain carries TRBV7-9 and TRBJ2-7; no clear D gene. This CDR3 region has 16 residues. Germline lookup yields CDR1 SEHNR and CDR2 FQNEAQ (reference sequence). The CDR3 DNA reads TGTGCCAGCAACCCCACCCCCTCCTCACTATCCTACGAGCAGTACTTT. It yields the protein CASNPTPSSLSYEQYF.

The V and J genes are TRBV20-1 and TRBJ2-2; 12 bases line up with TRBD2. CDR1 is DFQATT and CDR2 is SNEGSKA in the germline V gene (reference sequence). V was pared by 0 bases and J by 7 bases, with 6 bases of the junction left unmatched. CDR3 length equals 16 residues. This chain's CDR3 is CSARDPLAGGSGELFF. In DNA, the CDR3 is TGCAGTGCTAGAGATCCCCTAGCGGGAGGGAGCGGGGAGCTGTTTTTT.

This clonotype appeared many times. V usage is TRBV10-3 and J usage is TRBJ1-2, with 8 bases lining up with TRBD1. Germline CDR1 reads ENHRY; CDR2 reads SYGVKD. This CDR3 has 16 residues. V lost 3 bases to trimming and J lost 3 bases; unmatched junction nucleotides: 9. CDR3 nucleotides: TGTGCCATCAGTGAAGGTGTCGCAGGGGGCGACTATGGCTACACCTTC. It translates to CAISEGVAGGDYGYTF.

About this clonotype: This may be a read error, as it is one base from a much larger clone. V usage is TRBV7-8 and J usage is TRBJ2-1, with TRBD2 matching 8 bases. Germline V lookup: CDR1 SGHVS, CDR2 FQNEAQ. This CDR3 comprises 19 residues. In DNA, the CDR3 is TGTGCCAGCAGCTTACGTAGGAGTAGCGGGATCTCCTCCTACAATGAGCAGCTCTTC. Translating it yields CASSLRRSSGISSYNEQLF.

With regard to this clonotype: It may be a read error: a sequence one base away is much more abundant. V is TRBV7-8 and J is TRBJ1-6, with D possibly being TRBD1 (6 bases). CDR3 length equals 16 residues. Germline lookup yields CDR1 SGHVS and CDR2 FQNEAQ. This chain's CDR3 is CASNLIPDRINSPLHF. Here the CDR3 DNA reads TGTGCCAGCAACTTAATCCCGGACAGAATTAATTCACCCCTCCACTTT.

The CDR3 nucleotides are TGCAGTGCTAGAGCCCCCCTAGCGGGAGTGGGCTACGAGCAGTACTTC. Protein: CSARAPLAGVGYEQYF. The chain has TRBV20-1 and TRBJ2-7, with 10 bases lining up with TRBD2. V was pared by 1 base and J by 3 bases, with 9 bases of the junction left unmatched. Germline V gene lookup returns CDR1 DFQATT and CDR2 SNEGSKA (reference sequence). The CDR3 sequence is 16 residues long.

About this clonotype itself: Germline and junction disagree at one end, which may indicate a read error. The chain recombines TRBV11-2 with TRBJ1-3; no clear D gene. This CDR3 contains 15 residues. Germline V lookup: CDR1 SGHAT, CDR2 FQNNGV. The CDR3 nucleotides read TGTGCCAGCAGCTTAGGAATCGACTCTGGAAGCACCATATATTTT. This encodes CASSLGIDSGSTIYF.

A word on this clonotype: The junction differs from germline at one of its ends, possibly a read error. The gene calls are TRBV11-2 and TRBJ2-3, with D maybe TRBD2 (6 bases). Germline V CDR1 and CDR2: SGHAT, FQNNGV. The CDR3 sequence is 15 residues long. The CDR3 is CASSERDWYTDTQYF. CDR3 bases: TGTGCCAGCAGCGAACGGGACTGGTACACAGATACGCAATATTTT.

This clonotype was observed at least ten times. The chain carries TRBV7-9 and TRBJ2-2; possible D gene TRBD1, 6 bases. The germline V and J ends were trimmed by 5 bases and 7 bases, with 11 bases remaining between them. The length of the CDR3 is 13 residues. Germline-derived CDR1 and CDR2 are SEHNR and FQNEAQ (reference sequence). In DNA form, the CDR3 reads TGTGCCAGCAGCGCACAGGGTAACGGGGAGCTGTTTTTT. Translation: CASSAQGNGELFF.

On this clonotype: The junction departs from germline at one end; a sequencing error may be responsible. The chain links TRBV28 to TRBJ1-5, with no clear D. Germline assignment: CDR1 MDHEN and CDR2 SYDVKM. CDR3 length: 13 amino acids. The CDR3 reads CTSSFGVNQSQHF. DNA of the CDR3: TGTACCAGCAGTTTTGGAGTAAATCAGTCCCAGCATTTT.

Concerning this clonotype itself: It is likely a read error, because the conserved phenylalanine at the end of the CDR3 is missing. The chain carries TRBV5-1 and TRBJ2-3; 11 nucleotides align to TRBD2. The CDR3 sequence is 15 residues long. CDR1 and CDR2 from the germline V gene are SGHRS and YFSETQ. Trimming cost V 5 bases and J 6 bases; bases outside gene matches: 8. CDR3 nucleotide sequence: TGCGCCAGCAGGGATACTAGCGGGAGTTTGGATACGCAGTATTCT. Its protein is CASRDTSGSLDTQYS.

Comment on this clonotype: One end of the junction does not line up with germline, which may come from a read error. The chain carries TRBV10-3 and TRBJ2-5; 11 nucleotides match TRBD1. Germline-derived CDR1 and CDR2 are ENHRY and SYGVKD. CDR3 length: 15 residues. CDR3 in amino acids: CAISKLDRGRRTQYF. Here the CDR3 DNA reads TGTGCTATCAGTAAGCTGGACAGGGGGCGTCGGACCCAGTACTTC.

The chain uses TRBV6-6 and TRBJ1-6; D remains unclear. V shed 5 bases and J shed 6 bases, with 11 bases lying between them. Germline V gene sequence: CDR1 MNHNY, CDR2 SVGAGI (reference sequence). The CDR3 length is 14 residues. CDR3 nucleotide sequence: TGTGCCAGCAGTCCCCGGGAAAGTAATTCACCCCTCCACTTT. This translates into CASSPRESNSPLHF.

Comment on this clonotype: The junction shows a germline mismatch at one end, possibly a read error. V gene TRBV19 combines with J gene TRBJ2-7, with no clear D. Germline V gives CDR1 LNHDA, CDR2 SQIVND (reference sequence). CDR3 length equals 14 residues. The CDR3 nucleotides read TGTGTCAGTAGCAAGTCAACCCTGTTGGGGGAGCAGTACTTC. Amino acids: CVSSKSTLLGEQYF.

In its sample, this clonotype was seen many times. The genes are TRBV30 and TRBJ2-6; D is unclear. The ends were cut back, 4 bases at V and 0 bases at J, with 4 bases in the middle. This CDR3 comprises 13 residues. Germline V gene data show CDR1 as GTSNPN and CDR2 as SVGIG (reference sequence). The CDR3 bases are TGTGCCTGGACAGTCTCTGGGGCCAACGTCCTGACTTTC. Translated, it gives CAWTVSGANVLTF.

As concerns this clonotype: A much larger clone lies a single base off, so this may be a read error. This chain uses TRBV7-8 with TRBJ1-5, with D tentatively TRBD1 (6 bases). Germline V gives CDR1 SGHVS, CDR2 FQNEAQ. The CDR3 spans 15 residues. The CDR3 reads CASSLGGSGGQPRHF. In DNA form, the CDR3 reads TGTGCCAGCAGCTTAGGGGGCTCGGGGGGGCAGCCCCGGCATTTT.

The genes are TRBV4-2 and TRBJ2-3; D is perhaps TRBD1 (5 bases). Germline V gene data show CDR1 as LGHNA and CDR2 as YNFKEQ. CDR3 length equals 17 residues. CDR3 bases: TGTGACCGCAGCCAAGATTTTTGGCAGGGAAGCACAGATACGCAGTATTTT. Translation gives CDRSQDFWQGSTDTQYF.

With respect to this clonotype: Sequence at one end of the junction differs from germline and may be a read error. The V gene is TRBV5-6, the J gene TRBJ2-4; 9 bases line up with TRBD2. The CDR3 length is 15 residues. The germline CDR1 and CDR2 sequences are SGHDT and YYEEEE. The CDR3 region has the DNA TGTGCCAGCAGCTTGGAAGCGGGGGGTACAAACACTCAGTACTTC. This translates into CASSLEAGGTNTQYF.

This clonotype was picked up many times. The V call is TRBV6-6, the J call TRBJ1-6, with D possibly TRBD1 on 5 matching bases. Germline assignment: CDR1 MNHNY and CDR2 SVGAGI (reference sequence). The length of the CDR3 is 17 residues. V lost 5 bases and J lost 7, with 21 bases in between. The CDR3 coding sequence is TGTGCCAGCAGTAGGACGGGTTCCTCGGCAGGGAATTCACCCCTCCACTTT. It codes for CASSRTGSSAGNSPLHF.

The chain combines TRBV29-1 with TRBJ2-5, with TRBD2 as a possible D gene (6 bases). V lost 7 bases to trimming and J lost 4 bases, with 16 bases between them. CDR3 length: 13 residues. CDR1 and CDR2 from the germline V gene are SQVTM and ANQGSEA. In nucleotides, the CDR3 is TGCAGCGCTGACACGGGGGATAGAGAGACCCAGTACTTC. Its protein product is CSADTGDRETQYF.

CDR3 sequence reads: CASRPPGLAAYEQYF. The DNA of the CDR3 is TGCGCCAGCAGGCCACCGGGACTAGCGGCCTACGAGCAGTACTTC. The chain is built from TRBV4-1 and TRBJ2-7; 11 bases are a match to TRBD2. CDR3 size: 15 residues. V dropped 6 bases and J dropped 2; count of bases not matched to a gene: 6. Germline V lookup: CDR1 MGHRA, CDR2 YSYEKL.

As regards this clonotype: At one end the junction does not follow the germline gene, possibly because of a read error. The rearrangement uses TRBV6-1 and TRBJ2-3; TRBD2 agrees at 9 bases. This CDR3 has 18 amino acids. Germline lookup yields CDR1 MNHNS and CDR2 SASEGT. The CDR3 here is CASSEPTSGQYSTDAQYF. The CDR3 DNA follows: TGTGCCAGCAGTGAACCAACTAGCGGGCAGTATAGCACAGATGCGCAGTATTTT.

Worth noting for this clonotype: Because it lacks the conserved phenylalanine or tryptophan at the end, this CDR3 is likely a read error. The CDR3 region is CACSSGLDTYEQYI. The CDR3 bases are TGTGCCTGCAGTTCCGGACTCGATACCTACGAGCAGTACATC. This chain links TRBV6-2 or TRBV6-3 with TRBJ2-7; possibly TRBD2 for D (5 bases). Germline values: CDR1 MNHEY, CDR2 SVGEGT. The CDR3 runs to 14 residues.

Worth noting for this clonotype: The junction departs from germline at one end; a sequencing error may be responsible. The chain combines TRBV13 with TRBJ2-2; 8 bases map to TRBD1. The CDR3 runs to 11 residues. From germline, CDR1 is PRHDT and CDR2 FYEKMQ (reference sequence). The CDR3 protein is CAGSIGQGLFF. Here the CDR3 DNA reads TGTGCCGGCAGCATCGGACAGGGGCTGTTTTTT.